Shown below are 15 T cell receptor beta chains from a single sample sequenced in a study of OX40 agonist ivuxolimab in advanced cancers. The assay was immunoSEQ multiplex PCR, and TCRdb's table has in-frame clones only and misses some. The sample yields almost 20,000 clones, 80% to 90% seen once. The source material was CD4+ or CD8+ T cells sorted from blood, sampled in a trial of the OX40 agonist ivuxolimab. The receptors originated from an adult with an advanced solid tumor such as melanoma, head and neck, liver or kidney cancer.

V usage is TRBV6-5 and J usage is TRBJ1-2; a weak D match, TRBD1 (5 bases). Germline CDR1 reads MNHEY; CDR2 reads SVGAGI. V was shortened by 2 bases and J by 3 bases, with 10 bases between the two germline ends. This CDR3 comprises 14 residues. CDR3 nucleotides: TGTGCCAGCAGTTACCGCAGGGAAGACTATGGCTACACCTTC. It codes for CASSYRREDYGYTF.

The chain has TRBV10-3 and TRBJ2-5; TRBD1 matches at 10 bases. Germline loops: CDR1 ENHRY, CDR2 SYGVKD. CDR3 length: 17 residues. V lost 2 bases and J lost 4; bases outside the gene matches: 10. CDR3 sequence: CAISEVGGTGDGETQYF. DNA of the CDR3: TGTGCCATCAGTGAGGTAGGAGGGACAGGGGACGGAGAGACCCAGTACTTC.

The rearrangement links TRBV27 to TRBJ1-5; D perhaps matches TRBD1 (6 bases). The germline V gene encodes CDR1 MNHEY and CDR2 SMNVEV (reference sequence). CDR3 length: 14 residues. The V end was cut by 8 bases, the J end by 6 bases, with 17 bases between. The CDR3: CASSGGGSGQPQHF. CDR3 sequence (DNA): TGTGCCAGCTCTGGAGGGGGATCGGGTCAGCCCCAGCATTTT.

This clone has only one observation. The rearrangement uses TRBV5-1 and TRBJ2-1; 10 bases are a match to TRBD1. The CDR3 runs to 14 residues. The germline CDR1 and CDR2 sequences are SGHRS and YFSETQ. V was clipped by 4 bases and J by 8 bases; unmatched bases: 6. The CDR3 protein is CASSATGQGYEQFF. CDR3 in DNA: TGCGCCAGCAGCGCCACGGGACAGGGGTATGAGCAGTTCTTC.

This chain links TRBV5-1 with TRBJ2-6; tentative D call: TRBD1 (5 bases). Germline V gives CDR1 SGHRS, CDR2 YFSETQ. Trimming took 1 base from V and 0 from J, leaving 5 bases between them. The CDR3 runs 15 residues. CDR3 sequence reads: CASSLTGSGANVLTF. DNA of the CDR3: TGCGCCAGCAGCTTGACAGGCTCTGGGGCCAACGTCCTGACTTTC.

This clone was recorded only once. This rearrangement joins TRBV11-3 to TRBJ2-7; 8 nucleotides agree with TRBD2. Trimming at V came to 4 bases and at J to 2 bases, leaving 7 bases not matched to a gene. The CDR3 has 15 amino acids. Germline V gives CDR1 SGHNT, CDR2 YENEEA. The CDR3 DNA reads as TGTGCCAGCAGCTGCCGGGGGGGTTGGGCCTACGAGCAGTACTTC. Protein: CASSCRGGWAYEQYF.

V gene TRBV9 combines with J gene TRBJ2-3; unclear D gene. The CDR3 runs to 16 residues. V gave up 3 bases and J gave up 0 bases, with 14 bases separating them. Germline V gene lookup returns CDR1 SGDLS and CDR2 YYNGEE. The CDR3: CASSDRSFASTDTQYF. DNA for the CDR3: TGTGCCAGCAGCGATCGCAGCTTTGCTAGCACAGATACGCAGTATTTT.

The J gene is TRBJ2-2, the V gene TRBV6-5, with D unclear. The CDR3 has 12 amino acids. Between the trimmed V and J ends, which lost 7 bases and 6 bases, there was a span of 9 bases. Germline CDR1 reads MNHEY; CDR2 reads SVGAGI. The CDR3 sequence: CASTQLAGELFF. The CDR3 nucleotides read TGTGCCAGCACCCAACTTGCCGGGGAGCTGTTTTTT.

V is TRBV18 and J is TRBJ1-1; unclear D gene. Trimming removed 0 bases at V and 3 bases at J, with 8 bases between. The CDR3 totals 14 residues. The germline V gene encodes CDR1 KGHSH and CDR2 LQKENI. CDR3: CASSPPGGYTEAFF. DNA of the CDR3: TGTGCCAGCTCACCACCCGGCGGGTACACTGAAGCTTTCTTT.

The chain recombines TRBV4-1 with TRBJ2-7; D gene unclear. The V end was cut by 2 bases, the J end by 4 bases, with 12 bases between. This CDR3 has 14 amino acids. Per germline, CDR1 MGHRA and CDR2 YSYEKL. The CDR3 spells CASSQRSTGYEQYF. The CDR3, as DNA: TGCGCCAGCAGCCAACGTTCAACCGGTTACGAGCAGTACTTC.

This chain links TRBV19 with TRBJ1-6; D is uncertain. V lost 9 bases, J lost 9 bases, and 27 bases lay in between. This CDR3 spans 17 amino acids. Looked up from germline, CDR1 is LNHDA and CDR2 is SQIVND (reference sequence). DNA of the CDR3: TGTGCCAGCTTGGATCTCGCAATCATGGGGATTCGTTCACCCCTCCACTTT. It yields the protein CASLDLAIMGIRSPLHF.

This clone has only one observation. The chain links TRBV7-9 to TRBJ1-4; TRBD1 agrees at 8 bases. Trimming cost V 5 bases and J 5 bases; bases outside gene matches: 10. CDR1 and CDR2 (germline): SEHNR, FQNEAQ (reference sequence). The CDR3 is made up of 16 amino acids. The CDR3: CASSLPDRGGNEKLFF. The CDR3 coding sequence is TGTGCCAGCAGCCTGCCCGACAGGGGCGGGAATGAAAAACTGTTTTTT. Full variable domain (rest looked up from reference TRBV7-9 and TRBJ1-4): DTGVSQNPRHKITKRGQNVTFRCDPISEHNRLYWYRQTLGQGPEFLTYFQNEAQLEKSRLLSDRFSAERPKGSFSTLEIQRTEQGDSAMYLCASSLPDRGGNEKLFFGSGTQLSVL.

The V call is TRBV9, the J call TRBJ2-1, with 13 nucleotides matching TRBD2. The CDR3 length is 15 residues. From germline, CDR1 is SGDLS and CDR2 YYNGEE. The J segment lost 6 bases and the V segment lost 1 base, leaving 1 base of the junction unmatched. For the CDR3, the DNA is TGTGCCAGCAGCGTAAGACTAGCGGGAGGCAATGAGCAGTTCTTC. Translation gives CASSVRLAGGNEQFF. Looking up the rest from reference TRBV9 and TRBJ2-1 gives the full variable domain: DSGVTQTPKHLITATGQRVTLRCSPRSGDLSVYWYQQSLDQGLQFLIQYYNGEERAKGNILERFSAQQFPDLHSELNLSSLELGDSALYFCASSVRLAGGNEQFFGPGTRLTVL.

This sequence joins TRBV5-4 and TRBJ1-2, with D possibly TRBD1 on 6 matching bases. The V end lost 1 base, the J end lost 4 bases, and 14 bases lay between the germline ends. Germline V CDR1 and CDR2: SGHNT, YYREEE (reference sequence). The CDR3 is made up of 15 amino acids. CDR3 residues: CASSLSRQAIYGYTF. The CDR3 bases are TGTGCCAGCAGCTTGTCCCGACAGGCAATCTATGGCTACACCTTC. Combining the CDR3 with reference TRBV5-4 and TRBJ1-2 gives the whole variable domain ETGVTQSPTHLIKTRGQQVTLRCSSQSGHNTVSWYQQALGQGPQFIFQYYREEENGRGNFPPRFSGLQFPNYSSELNVNALELDDSALYLCASSLSRQAIYGYTFGSGTRLTVV.

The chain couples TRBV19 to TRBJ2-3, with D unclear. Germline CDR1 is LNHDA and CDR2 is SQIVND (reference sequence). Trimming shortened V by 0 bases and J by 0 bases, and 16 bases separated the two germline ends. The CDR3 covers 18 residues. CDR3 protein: CASSIDYITDSSTDTQYF. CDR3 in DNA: TGTGCCAGTAGTATAGATTATATCACAGATTCTAGCACAGATACGCAGTATTTT.